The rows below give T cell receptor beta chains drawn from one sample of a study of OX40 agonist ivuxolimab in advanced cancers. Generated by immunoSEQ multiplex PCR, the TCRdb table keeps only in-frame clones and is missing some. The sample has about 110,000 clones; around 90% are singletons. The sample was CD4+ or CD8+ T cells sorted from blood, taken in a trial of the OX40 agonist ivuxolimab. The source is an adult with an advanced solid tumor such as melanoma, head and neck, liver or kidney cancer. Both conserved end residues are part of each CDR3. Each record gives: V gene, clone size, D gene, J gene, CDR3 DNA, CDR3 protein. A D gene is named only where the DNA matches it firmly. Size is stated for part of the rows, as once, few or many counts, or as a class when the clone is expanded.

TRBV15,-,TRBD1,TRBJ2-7,TGTGCCACCAGCAGAGATACCGGACAGGGGTATTTTAGGTACTTC,CATSRDTGQGYFRYF
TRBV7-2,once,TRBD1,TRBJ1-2,TGTGCCAGCAGCTTAGTCCGGACAGGTTCGGGCTATGGCTACACCTTC,CASSLVRTGSGYGYTF
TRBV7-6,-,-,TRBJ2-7,TGTGCCAGCAGCTTAGAGAGGACGGGGAGTGCCTACGAGCAGTACTTC,CASSLERTGSAYEQYF
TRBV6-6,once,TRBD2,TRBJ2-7,TGTGCCAGCACGTTAGGGACTAGCAAGACCTACGAGCAGTACTTC,CASTLGTSKTYEQYF
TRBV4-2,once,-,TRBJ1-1,TGTGCCAGCAGTTTAGCCGTCTTTACTGAAGCTTTCTTT,CASSLAVFTEAFF
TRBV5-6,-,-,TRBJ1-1,TGTGCCAGCAGCTTGAACCGGAACACTGAAGCTTTCTTT,CASSLNRNTEAFF
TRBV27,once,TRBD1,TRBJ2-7,TGTGCCAGCAGTCCGGGACAGGGGCCCTACGAGCAGTACTTC,CASSPGQGPYEQYF
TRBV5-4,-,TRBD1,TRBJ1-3,TGTGCCAGCAGCCCAGCAGGGGGCTCTGGAAACACCATATATTTT,CASSPAGGSGNTIYF
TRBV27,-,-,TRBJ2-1,TGTGCCAGCAGGGTATATTCGAGCAATGAGCAGTTCTTC,CASRVYSSNEQFF
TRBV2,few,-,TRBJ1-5,TGTGCCAGCAGGGGGGACCGAGATCAGCCCCAGCATTTT,CASRGDRDQPQHF
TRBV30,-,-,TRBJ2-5,TGTGCCTGGAACGAAATTTCAGGAGGGGAGACCCAGTACTTC,CAWNEISGGETQYF
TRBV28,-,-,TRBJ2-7,TGTGCCAGCAGTTTAGATCGTTCGGGACTTGTGACCGAGCAGTACTTC,CASSLDRSGLVTEQYF
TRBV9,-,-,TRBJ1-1,TGTGCCAGCAGCGTAGTCTCCCTTCGGATGAACACTGAAGCTTTCTTT,CASSVVSLRMNTEAFF
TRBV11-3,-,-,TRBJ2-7,TGTGCCAGCAGCCAGGAGTGGGGGCCCTACGAGCAGTACTTC,CASSQEWGPYEQYF
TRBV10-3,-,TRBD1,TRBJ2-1,TGTGCCATCAGTACAGGGGACTACAATGAGCAGTTCTTC,CAISTGDYNEQFF
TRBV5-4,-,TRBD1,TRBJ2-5,TGTGCCAGCAGGGGGCCGGGACAGCCCCAGGAGACCCAGTACTTC,CASRGPGQPQETQYF
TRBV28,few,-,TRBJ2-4,TGTGCCAGCAGTTCCGGGACTGAAAACATTCAGTACTTC,CASSSGTENIQYF
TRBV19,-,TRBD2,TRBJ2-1,TGTGCCAGCGGACTAGCGGGAGAGCAGTTCTTC,CASGLAGEQFF
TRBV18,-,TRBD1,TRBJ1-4,TGTGCCAGCCACATGGGACAGAATGAAAAACTGTTTTTT,CASHMGQNEKLFF
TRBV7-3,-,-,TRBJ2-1,TGTGCCAGCAGCTTGGAAGGACACTACAATGAGCAGTTCTTC,CASSLEGHYNEQFF
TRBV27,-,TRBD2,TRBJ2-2,TGTGCCAGCAGTTTTACACCCCCCAGCGGGAGATACACCGGGGAGCTGTTTTTT,CASSFTPPSGRYTGELFF
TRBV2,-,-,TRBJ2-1,TGTGCCAGCAGAGCCTACAATGAGCAGTTCTTC,CASRAYNEQFF
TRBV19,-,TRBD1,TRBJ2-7,TGTGCCAGTAGTATCACGGGACAGGGTGACGAGCAGTACTTC,CASSITGQGDEQYF
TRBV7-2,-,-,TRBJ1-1,TGTGCCAGCAGCTTAGCACAGGGTTCTGAAGCTTTCTTT,CASSLAQGSEAFF
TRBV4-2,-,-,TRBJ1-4,TGTGCCAGCAGCCAAGATTCGGGGACGGTAAATGAAAAACTGTTTTTT,CASSQDSGTVNEKLFF
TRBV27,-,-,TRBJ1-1,TGTGCCAGCAGTTTATGGGCTCAGATGAACACTGAAGCTTTCTTT,CASSLWAQMNTEAFF
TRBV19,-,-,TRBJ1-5,TGTGCCAGTAGTATAGCTTCTGGGCCCCAGCATTTT,CASSIASGPQHF
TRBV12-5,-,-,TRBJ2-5,TGTGCTAGTGGTTCCGGACAGTCCCAGTACTTC,CASGSGQSQYF
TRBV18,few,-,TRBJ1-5,TGTGCCAGCTCACCACCGCTCAGGGTCAATCAGCCCCAGCATTTT,CASSPPLRVNQPQHF
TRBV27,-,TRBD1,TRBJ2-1,TGTGCCAGCAAAGCCGGGACAGTGGGTCTTGGGGAGCAGTTCTTC,CASKAGTVGLGEQFF
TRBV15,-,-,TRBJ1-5,TGTGCCACCAGCAGAGGATTCGTACAGTTTCAGCCCCAGCATTTT,CATSRGFVQFQPQHF
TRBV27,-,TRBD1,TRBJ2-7,TGTGCCAGCAGTTTATCTTGGACAGGGGGGGGCGAGCAGTACTTC,CASSLSWTGGGEQYF
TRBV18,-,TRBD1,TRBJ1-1,TGTGCCAGCTCACCAGACGGGACAGACTCATATACTCTGAACACTGAAGCTTTCTTT,CASSPDGTDSYTLNTEAFF
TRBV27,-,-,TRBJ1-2,TGTGCCAGCGGACAAGGACAGAACTATGGCTACACCTTC,CASGQGQNYGYTF
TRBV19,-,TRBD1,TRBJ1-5,TGTGCCAGTAGTACCGGGACAGTTAATCATCCCCAGCATTTT,CASSTGTVNHPQHF
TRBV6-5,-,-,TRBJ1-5,TGTGCCAGCAGTTACTCAGCGCAGGGGTCTCAGCCCCAGCATTTT,CASSYSAQGSQPQHF
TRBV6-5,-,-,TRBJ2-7,TGTGCCAGCAGTTTCCGGGACGGTCAATACGAGCAGTACTTC,CASSFRDGQYEQYF
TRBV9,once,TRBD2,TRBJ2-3,TGTGCCAGCAGCGCTAGACCCTTAGCGGGAGGAGGATCAGATACGCAGTATTTT,CASSARPLAGGGSDTQYF
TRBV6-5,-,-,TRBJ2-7,TGTGCCAGCAGTTACTCGACTAAATTACAGCCCTACGAGCAGTACTTC,CASSYSTKLQPYEQYF
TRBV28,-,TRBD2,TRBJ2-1,TGTGCCAGCCATAGCGGGAGCTCCTACAATGAGCAGTTCTTC,CASHSGSSYNEQFF
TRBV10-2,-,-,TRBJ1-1,TGCGCCAGCAGTGAGGAGGGGTGGGTCACTGAAGCTTTCTTT,CASSEEGWVTEAFF
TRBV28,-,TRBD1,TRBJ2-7,TGTGCCAGCAGAAAACCGGGACAGGGGGCTTACGAGCAGTACTTC,CASRKPGQGAYEQYF
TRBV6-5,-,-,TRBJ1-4,TGTGCCAGCAGTCGAACTGGAAGGCCGGAAAAACTGTTTTTT,CASSRTGRPEKLFF
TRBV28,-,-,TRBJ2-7,TGTGCCAGCCGTACAGCTTACGAGCAGTACTTC,CASRTAYEQYF
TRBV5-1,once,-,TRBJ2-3,TGCGCCAGCAGCTTGGATCGTTCCCATAGCACAGATACGCAGTATTTT,CASSLDRSHSTDTQYF
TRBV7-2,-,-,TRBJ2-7,TGTGCCAGCAGCTCCCTGGGGCTAACCTACGAGCAGTACTTC,CASSSLGLTYEQYF
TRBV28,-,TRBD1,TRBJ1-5,TGTGCCAGCACCGAAGGTGGGGCACAGGGGTTCAATCAGCCCCAGCATTTT,CASTEGGAQGFNQPQHF
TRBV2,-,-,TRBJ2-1,TGTGCCAGCAGTGGCGCGGGGAGGAGAAACAATGAGCAGTTCTTC,CASSGAGRRNNEQFF
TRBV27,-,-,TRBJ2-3,TGTGCCACCAGGTCGGAGCCTCGGGCAGGCACAGATACGCAGTATTTT,CATRSEPRAGTDTQYF
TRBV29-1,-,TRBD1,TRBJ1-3,TGCAGCGGGACAGGGAACTCTGGAAACACCATATATTTT,CSGTGNSGNTIYF
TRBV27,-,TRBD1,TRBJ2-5,TGTGCCAGCAGTTTCTTCGGACAGGAGTACTTC,CASSFFGQEYF
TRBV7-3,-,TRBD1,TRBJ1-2,TGTGCCAGCAGCTCAGGGGGCGGGTATGGCTACACCTTC,CASSSGGGYGYTF
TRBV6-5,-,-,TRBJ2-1,TGTGCCAGCAGTTACTCCGATTCCGGAAAGAACAATGAGCAGTTCTTC,CASSYSDSGKNNEQFF
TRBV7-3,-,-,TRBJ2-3,TGTGCCAGCAGCCCCCTCGGAGGGAGTGGTACAGATACGCAGTATTTT,CASSPLGGSGTDTQYF
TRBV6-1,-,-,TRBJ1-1,TGTGCCAGCAGTGAACGGCAGGGGATCACTGAAGCTTTCTTT,CASSERQGITEAFF
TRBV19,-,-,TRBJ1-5,TGTGCCAGTAGTCTACTCTGGCAGCCCCAGCATTTT,CASSLLWQPQHF
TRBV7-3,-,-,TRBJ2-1,TGTGCCAGCAGCTTACATGGGAATGAGCAGTTCTTC,CASSLHGNEQFF
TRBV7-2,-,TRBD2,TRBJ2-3,TGTGCCAGCAGCCGGCGACTAGCGGGAGACGCAGATACGCAGTATTTT,CASSRRLAGDADTQYF
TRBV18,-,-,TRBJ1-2,TGTGCCAGCTCACCACCCTCCAAACAGCGTAACTATGGCTACACCTTC,CASSPPSKQRNYGYTF